The sequence of this TCR beta chain was determined in a study of blood T cell repertoires in COVID-19. On the study more broadly: The United States, Italy and Spain provided the acute and convalescent COVID-19 samples. The cDNA or gDNA used as material had been derived from T cells, B-cell-depleted T cells, or PBMCs.

Germline loops: CDR1 ENHRY, CDR2 SYGVKD. Trimming stripped 3 bases from V and 0 bases from J, with 2 bases between. This CDR3 contains 12 residues. In the authors' methods: Reference gene primer amplification gave estimated nucleated cell counts. Sequencing was performed with immunoSEQ multiplex PCR; in TCRdb, only in-frame clones are kept and a portion is missing. D and trimming come from the DNA, and the V and J calls and clone size come from that table. Of some 400,000 clones detected, around 87% appear once; the ten largest clones hold 10%. The sequenced sample was peripheral blood. The rearrangement uses TRBV10-3 and TRBJ1-1; D is uncertain. The source is a woman aged 25-40 years with COVID-19, enrolled during active disease. The CDR3 DNA is TGTGCCATCAGTGATATGAACACTGAAGCTTTCTTT. This codes for CAISDMNTEAFF.